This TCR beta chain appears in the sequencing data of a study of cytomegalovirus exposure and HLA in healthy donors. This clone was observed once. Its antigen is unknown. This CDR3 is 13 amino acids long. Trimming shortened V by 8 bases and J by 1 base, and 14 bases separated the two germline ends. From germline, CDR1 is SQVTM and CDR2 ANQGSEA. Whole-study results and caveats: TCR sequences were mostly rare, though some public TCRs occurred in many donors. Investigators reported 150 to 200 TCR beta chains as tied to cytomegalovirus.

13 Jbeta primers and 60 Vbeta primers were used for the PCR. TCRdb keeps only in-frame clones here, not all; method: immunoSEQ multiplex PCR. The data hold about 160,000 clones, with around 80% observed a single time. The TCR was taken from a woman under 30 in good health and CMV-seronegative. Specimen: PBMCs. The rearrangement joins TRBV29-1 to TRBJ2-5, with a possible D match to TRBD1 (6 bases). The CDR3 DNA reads TGCAGCAGCTCCGGACAGCCCCAAGAGACCCAGTACTTC. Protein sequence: CSSSGQPQETQYF.